This T cell receptor (beta chain) originates from a study of cytomegalovirus exposure and HLA in healthy donors. Trimming stripped 0 bases from V and 1 base from J, with 19 bases between. This CDR3 spans 19 amino acids. CDR1 and CDR2 (germline): MGHRA, YSYEKL. Findings and caveats of the study: Analysis performed later showed TCR beta chains linked to HLA being more clonally expanded than equally common others. Excluded: some indistinguishable V segments such as TRBV6-2 and TRBV6-3.

Turning to this clone: Its antigen is currently unknown.

Both 60 Vbeta primers and 13 Jbeta primers went into the PCR. Repertoires were generated with immunoSEQ multiplex PCR, while TCRdb's copy carries only in-frame clones and drops some. This sample lists about 130,000 clones; its ten largest clones have roughly 2%. The source is a woman aged 60-75 years in good health and CMV-seronegative. The chain couples TRBV4-1 to TRBJ1-3; perhaps TRBD1 as D (5 bases). The sequencing sample was made of PBMCs. The CDR3 DNA follows: TGCGCCAGCAGCCAAGATAGAGGTTCGGGGGTTACTTCTGGAAACACCATATATTTT. Encoded protein: CASSQDRGSGVTSGNTIYF.